These 26 T cell receptor beta chains were sequenced from one sample in a study of CD8+CD57+ T cells in acquired aplastic anemia. The TCR beta profiling, which covered VDJ combination and CDR3 sequence, was carried out using genomic DNA as the template. TCRdb redid the calling of the reads with MiXCR, one entry per CDR3 protein. Here the sample spans under 350,000 distinct CDR3 sequences, about 50% being singletons. By flow cytometry, patients selected for sequencing had shown an expansion of CD8+CD57+ cells. The source material was sorted CD4+, CD8+, or CD8+CD57+ T cells (not recorded which) from PBMCs. These receptors were taken from a human donor with aplastic anemia.

This clonotype came up many times. The chain employs TRBV28 and TRBJ1-4; 9 nucleotides match TRBD1. The V and J ends lost 2 bases and 7 bases, in that order; junction bases with no gene match: 8. The CDR3 contains 16 residues. Germline V CDR1 and CDR2: MDHEN, SYDVKM. This CDR3 is CASSLLPGTGSEKLFF. As DNA, the CDR3 is TGTGCCAGCAGTTTACTCCCCGGGACAGGGAGTGAAAAACTGTTTTTT.

This sequence joins TRBV12-3 or TRBV12-4 and TRBJ2-1, with TRBD2 identical over 8 bases. V shed 2 bases, J shed 8 bases, and the junction held 8 bases outside the gene matches. CDR3 length: 15 residues. The CDR3 loop is CASSLIGGATHEQFF. DNA of the CDR3: TGTGCCAGCAGTTTAATCGGGGGGGCTACACATGAGCAGTTCTTC.

The chain combines TRBV20-1 with TRBJ1-6, with 9 bases lining up with TRBD1. The trim removed 2 bases at V and 9 bases at J, leaving 14 bases unmatched. Germline-derived CDR1 and CDR2 are DFQATT and SNEGSKA (reference sequence). The CDR3 totals 17 residues. This chain's CDR3 is CSARSQQLGTGTSPLHF. In DNA form, the CDR3 reads TGCAGTGCTAGATCGCAACAGTTAGGGACAGGGACTTCACCCCTCCACTTT.

The chain joins TRBV2 to TRBJ2-7; TRBD1 matches 9 bases. The trim removed 7 bases at V and 2 bases at J, leaving 18 bases unmatched. Germline V gene data show CDR1 as SNHLY and CDR2 as FYNNEI. The CDR3 loop spans 18 amino acids. CDR3 sequence: CASKKTSSGTGIPYEQYF. CDR3 DNA: TGTGCCAGCAAAAAAACGTCCTCCGGGACAGGGATCCCCTACGAGCAGTACTTC.

In this sample, this clonotype turned up many times. This sequence joins TRBV7-3 and TRBJ2-1; 8 positions match TRBD2. This CDR3 spans 15 amino acids. The ends lost 2 bases at V and 7 bases at J; junction bases unmatched: 7. CDR1 SGHTA and CDR2 FQGTGA come from the germline V gene. This CDR3 is CASSLDGRAGNEQFF. CDR3 bases: TGTGCCAGCAGCTTAGACGGGAGGGCGGGTAATGAGCAGTTCTTC. The full variable domain, completed using reference TRBV7-3 and TRBJ2-1, is GAGVSQTPSNKVTEKGKYVELRCDPISGHTALYWYRQSLGQGPEFLIYFQGTGAADDSGLPNDRFFAVRPEGSVSTLKIQRTERGDSAVYLCASSLDGRAGNEQFFGPGTRLTVL.

This clonotype was observed once. The V and J genes are TRBV7-2 and TRBJ1-2; D is ambiguous. This CDR3 comprises 18 residues. The V gene's germline CDR1 is SGHTA and CDR2 FQGNSA. With 1 base removed from V and 4 bases from J, the gap between germline ends came to 22 bases. The CDR3 sequence: CASSLGGQISPAGYGYTF. The CDR3 nucleotides read TGTGCCAGCAGCTTAGGAGGGCAGATAAGTCCTGCCGGCTATGGCTACACCTTC.

Details on this clonotype: The junction and the germline gene differ at one end; a read error may be behind it. The DNA for the CDR3 is TGTGCCAGCAGCTTACGGGGGAGGGAGACCCGGTACTTC. It translates to CASSLRGRETRYF. The V and J genes are TRBV13 and TRBJ2-5, with 7 bases fitting TRBD2. The CDR3 extends over 13 amino acids. Germline-derived CDR1 and CDR2 are PRHDT and FYEKMQ (reference sequence).

The rearrangement links TRBV7-8 to TRBJ1-1; the D is unclear. This CDR3 comprises 14 residues. Germline CDR1 is SGHVS and CDR2 is FQNEAQ. The V gene lost 7 bases and the J gene lost 6 bases, with 18 bases spanning the gap. CDR3 bases: TGTGCCAGCACTCTCGCTAGGGTGAAGTCTGAAGCTTTCTTT. Translated, it gives CASTLARVKSEAFF. The complete variable domain, with remaining parts taken from reference TRBV7-8 and TRBJ1-1, reads GAGVSQSPRYKVAKRGQDVALRCDPISGHVSLFWYQQALGQGPEFLTYFQNEAQLDKSGLPSDRFFAERPEGSVSTLKIQRTQQEDSAVYLCASTLARVKSEAFFGQGTRLTVV.

The chain is built from TRBV20-1 and TRBJ1-6; no clear D. The CDR3 has 16 residues. Germline assignment: CDR1 DFQATT and CDR2 SNEGSKA (reference sequence). V lost 5 bases to trimming and J lost 4 bases, with 18 bases between them. This CDR3 reads CSAGLVGEQYNSPLHF. Here the CDR3 DNA reads TGCAGTGCTGGACTAGTGGGCGAGCAGTATAATTCACCCCTCCACTTT.

The J gene is TRBJ1-6, the V gene TRBV15; tentative D call: TRBD1 (6 bases). V dropped 2 bases and J dropped 0 bases, with 8 bases sitting between them. Germline V gene data show CDR1 as LNHNV and CDR2 as YYDKDF (reference sequence). This CDR3 has 16 residues. This CDR3 reads CATSRTGISYNSPLHF. The CDR3 DNA sequence: TGTGCCACCAGCAGAACAGGGATCTCCTATAATTCACCCCTCCACTTT.

The chain carries TRBV20-1 and TRBJ1-2; D unresolved. Per the germline V gene, CDR1 is DFQATT and CDR2 is SNEGSKA (reference sequence). Trimming left V 1 base short and J 5 bases short, with 14 bases between. This CDR3 region has 14 residues. As DNA, the CDR3 is TGCAGTGCTAGAGGAGGGTCAGATCCTTATGGCTACACCTTC. It is translated as CSARGGSDPYGYTF.

This rearrangement joins TRBV5-1 to TRBJ1-6; TRBD1 aligns across 7 bases. Per the germline V gene, CDR1 is SGHRS and CDR2 is YFSETQ. V shed 2 bases and J 6 bases; nucleotides not matched to a gene: 5. This CDR3 region has 15 residues. The CDR3 DNA sequence: TGCGCCAGCAGCTTCAAGACAGGGTCTAATTCACCCCTCCACTTT. This encodes CASSFKTGSNSPLHF.

This clonotype was seen ten or more times. The chain carries TRBV5-1 and TRBJ1-6, with 7 bases aligning to TRBD1. CDR1 is SGHRS, CDR2 YFSETQ, per germline. The ends lost 4 bases at V and 7 bases at J; junction bases unmatched: 5. The CDR3 extends over 14 amino acids. The CDR3 bases are TGCGCCAGCAGCATTGGGACAGAGAATTCACCCCTCCACTTT. Its protein is CASSIGTENSPLHF.

This clonotype was seen ten or more times. The rearrangement joins TRBV20-1 to TRBJ1-2; D gene uncertain. This CDR3 spans 13 amino acids. The germline V gene has CDR1 DFQATT and CDR2 SNEGSKA (reference sequence). V was shortened by 0 bases and J by 7 bases, with 12 bases between the two germline ends. CDR3 sequence reads: CSARDQTFGGYTF. CDR3 sequence (DNA): TGCAGTGCTAGAGATCAGACTTTTGGTGGCTACACCTTC.

This clonotype was recorded many times. The J gene is TRBJ2-2, the V gene TRBV9; D is unclear. In germline, CDR1 is SGDLS, CDR2 YYNGEE. V dropped 2 bases and J dropped 3 bases, with 5 bases sitting between them. The CDR3 consists of 13 residues. The CDR3 DNA is TGTGCCAGCAGCGTTCTGGACACCGGGGAGCTGTTTTTT. As protein: CASSVLDTGELFF.

The V and J genes are TRBV15 and TRBJ2-7; TRBD1 is a possible D gene (5 bases). The CDR3 loop spans 15 amino acids. CDR1 and CDR2 from the germline V gene are LNHNV and YYDKDF (reference sequence). V lost 1 base and J lost 0, with 10 bases in between. This CDR3 is CATSRGEDNSYEQYF. DNA of the CDR3: TGTGCCACCAGCAGAGGTGAGGACAACTCCTACGAGCAGTACTTC.

The rearrangement joins TRBV2 to TRBJ2-5; a possible D gene is TRBD2 (6 bases). Trimming took 3 bases from V and 2 from J, leaving 16 bases between them. This CDR3 has 16 residues. Germline loops: CDR1 SNHLY, CDR2 FYNNEI. CDR3 amino acids: CASSDLRLVGQETQYF. Here the CDR3 DNA reads TGTGCCAGCAGTGATCTACGACTAGTGGGTCAAGAGACCCAGTACTTC. Based on the CDR3 plus reference TRBV2 and TRBJ2-5, the full variable domain is EPEVTQTPSHQVTQMGQEVILRCVPISNHLYFYWYRQILGQKVEFLVSFYNNEISEKSEIFDDQFSVERPDGSNFTLKIRSTKLEDSAMYFCASSDLRLVGQETQYFGPGTRLLVL.

The chain joins TRBV10-3 to TRBJ2-1; D unclear. The CDR3 sequence is 13 residues long. The germline V gene encodes CDR1 ENHRY and CDR2 SYGVKD. Trimming removed 6 bases at V and 10 bases at J, with 16 bases between. CDR3 DNA: TGTGCCATCAGCGGATCGACGGTCGGAGAGCAGTTCTTC. It specifies CAISGSTVGEQFF.

The chain joins TRBV29-1 to TRBJ2-7; the D gene is possibly TRBD1 (6 bases). The V gene's germline CDR1 is SQVTM and CDR2 ANQGSEA. This CDR3 contains 15 residues. Deletions cut 0 bases from V and 1 base from J, with 13 bases between. CDR3 bases: TGCAGCGTTGAAGACCCTCGGGACACGTCCTACGAGCAGTACTTC. Translated: CSVEDPRDTSYEQYF.

This chain connects TRBV5-1 to TRBJ2-5, with TRBD2 identical over 13 bases. The CDR3 has 15 amino acids. Germline CDR1 SGHRS, CDR2 YFSETQ. V trimming: 0 bases; J trimming: 5 bases; junction bases outside the gene matches: 1. The CDR3 coding sequence is TGCGCCAGCAGCTTGGCACTAGCGGGGGGGGAGACCCAGTACTTC. This sequence encodes CASSLALAGGETQYF.

The V call is TRBV2, the J call TRBJ2-3; the D call may be TRBD1 or TRBD2 (5 bases each). In germline, CDR1 is SNHLY, CDR2 FYNNEI. CDR3 size: 16 residues. V was cut by 6 bases and J by 1 base, with 17 bases left in between. The DNA of the CDR3 is TGTGCCAGCAGACTCGACAGCGCCGGGGGCACAGATACGCAGTATTTT. Translated: CASRLDSAGGTDTQYF.

The rearrangement joins TRBV2 to TRBJ2-7; weak D call: TRBD2 (6 bases). The V and J ends lost 4 bases and 3 bases respectively, with 13 bases between them. Per germline, CDR1 SNHLY and CDR2 FYNNEI. This CDR3 contains 14 residues. The CDR3 DNA reads TGTGCCAGCAGTGGGAGGGACGGATACTACGAGCAGTACTTC. Translated: CASSGRDGYYEQYF.

The rearrangement uses TRBV20-1 and TRBJ1-1; the D gene is possibly TRBD1 (5 bases). The germline V gene encodes CDR1 DFQATT and CDR2 SNEGSKA (reference sequence). The CDR3 is 15 amino acids. V lost 1 base and J 4 bases, leaving 16 bases between the germline ends. The CDR3 DNA sequence: TGCAGTGCTAGAGTAGCGGCTGGGGGATCCACTGAAGCTTTCTTT. Its protein product is CSARVAAGGSTEAFF.

V and J are TRBV6-1 and TRBJ2-5, with D perhaps matching TRBD1 or TRBD2 (5 bases each). The germline V gene has CDR1 MNHNS and CDR2 SASEGT. This CDR3 region has 15 residues. Trimming stripped 7 bases from V and 5 bases from J, with 20 bases between. The CDR3 protein is CASKPRDQWGETQYF. Here the CDR3 DNA reads TGTGCCAGCAAACCCCGGGACCAATGGGGGGAGACCCAGTACTTC.

The chain has TRBV5-5 and TRBJ2-1; 12 bases map to TRBD2. Trimming at V came to 4 bases and at J to 8 bases, leaving 7 bases not matched to a gene. The CDR3 loop spans 15 amino acids. Per the germline V gene, CDR1 is SGHKS and CDR2 is YYEKEE (reference sequence). The CDR3 spells CASSQTSGRPHEQFF. The CDR3, as DNA: TGTGCCAGCAGCCAGACTAGCGGGAGACCACATGAGCAGTTCTTC.

The chain uses TRBV3-2 and TRBJ2-3. TRBV3-2 has pseudogene status. The CDR3 spans 15 residues. The CDR3 sequence is CASSQGIGRTDTQYF. CDR3 coding DNA: TGTGCCAGCAGCCAGGGGATCGGGCGCACAGATACGCAGTATTTT.